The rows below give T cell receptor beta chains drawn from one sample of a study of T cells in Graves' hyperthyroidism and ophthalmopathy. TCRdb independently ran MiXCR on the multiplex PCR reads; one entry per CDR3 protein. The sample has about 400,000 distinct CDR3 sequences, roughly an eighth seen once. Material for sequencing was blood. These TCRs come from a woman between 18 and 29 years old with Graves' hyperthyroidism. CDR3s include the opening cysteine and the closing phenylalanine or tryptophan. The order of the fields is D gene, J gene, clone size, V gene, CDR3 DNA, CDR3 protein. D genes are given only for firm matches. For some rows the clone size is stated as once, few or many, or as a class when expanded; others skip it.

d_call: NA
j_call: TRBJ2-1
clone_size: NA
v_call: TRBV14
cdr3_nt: TGTGCCAGCAGCCAAGTTACAGCGGGTGAGCAGTTCTTC
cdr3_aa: CASSQVTAGEQFF

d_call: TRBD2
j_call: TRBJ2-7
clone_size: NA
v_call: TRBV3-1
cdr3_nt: TGTGCCAGCAGCCACCTGGCTAGCGGGAGAGAGGGGGCCGACGAGCAGTACTTC
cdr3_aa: CASSHLASGREGADEQYF

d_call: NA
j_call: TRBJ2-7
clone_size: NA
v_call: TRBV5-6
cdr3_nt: NA
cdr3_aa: CASSFYICSARDRGGEQYF

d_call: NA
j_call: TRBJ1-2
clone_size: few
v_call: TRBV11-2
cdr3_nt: TGTGCCAGCAGCTTAGATCAGGGTTTTGGCTACACCTTC
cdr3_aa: CASSLDQGFGYTF

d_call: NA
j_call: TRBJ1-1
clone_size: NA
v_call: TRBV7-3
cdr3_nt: TGTGCCAGCAGCCCCAACAGGTTACACACTGAAGCTTTCTTT
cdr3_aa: CASSPNRLHTEAFF

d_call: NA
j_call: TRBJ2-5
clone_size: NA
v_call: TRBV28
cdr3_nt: TGTGCCAGCAGTCCCCAACGGACAGGGAGGGCGGAGACCCAGTACTTC
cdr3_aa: CASSPQRTGRAETQYF

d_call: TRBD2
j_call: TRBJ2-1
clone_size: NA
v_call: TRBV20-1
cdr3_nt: TGCAGTGCTAGAGCGACTAGCGCCATGCGATACAATGAGCAGTTCTTC
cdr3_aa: CSARATSAMRYNEQFF

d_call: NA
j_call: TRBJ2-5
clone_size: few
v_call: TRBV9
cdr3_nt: TGTGCCAGCAGCGTAGGGACCCACGAAGAGACCCAGTACTTC
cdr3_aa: CASSVGTHEETQYF

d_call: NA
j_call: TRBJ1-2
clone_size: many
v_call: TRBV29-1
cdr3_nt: TGCAGCGTTGACGGGGGTGCTAACTATGGCTACACCTTC
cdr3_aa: CSVDGGANYGYTF

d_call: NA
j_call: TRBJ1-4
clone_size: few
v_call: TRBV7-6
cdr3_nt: TGTGTCAGCAGCTTATCAGCGGACCGGAAAAATGAAAAACTGTTTTTT
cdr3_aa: CVSSLSADRKNEKLFF

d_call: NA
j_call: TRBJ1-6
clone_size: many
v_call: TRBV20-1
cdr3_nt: TGCAGTGCTAGTTATCGCAGCCCGGCGAGCTCCTATAATTCACCCCTCCACTTT
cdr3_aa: CSASYRSPASSYNSPLHF

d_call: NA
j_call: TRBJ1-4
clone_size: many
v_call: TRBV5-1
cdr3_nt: TGCGCCAGCAGCCCGGATGCGGAGGATGAAAAACTGTTTTTT
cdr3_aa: CASSPDAEDEKLFF

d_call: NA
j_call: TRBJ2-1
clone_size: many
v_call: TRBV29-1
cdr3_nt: TGCAGCGTTGAAGATCTTGGGGCTAGCTACAATGAGCAGTTCTTC
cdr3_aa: CSVEDLGASYNEQFF

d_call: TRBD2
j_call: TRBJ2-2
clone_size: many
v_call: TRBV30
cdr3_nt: TGTGCCTGGAGGACTAGCGGGAGACTGGCCGGGGAGCTGTTTTTT
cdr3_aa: CAWRTSGRLAGELFF

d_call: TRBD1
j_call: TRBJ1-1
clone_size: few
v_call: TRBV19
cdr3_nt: TGTGCCAGTAGTATATTAAGGGGGCGCGGGGACACTGAAGCTTTCTTT
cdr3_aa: CASSILRGRGDTEAFF

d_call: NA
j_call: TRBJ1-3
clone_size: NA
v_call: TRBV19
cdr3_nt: TGTGCCAGTAGTAGCATCGGGACCTTGTCTTCTGGAAACACCATATATTTT
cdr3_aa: CASSSIGTLSSGNTIYF

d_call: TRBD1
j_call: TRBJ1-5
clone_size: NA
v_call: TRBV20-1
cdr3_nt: TGCAGTGCTACAGGGCCCGGGACAGGGGGCTTCAATCTGCCCCAGCATTTT
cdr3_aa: CSATGPGTGGFNLPQHF

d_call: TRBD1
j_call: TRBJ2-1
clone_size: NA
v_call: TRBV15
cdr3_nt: TGTGCCACCAGCAGAGATAATACAGGGGGCTATGAGCAGTTCTTC
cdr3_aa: CATSRDNTGGYEQFF